This T cell receptor beta chain was found in a study of blood T cell repertoires in COVID-19 (TCRdb year 2020). At the level of the whole study: The collaborator samples originated in the United States, Italy and Spain and spanned the acute and convalescent phases of COVID-19. Where HLA class I and class II types were available, the types were taken from metadata supplied by the sample provider, not from assay-based typing. The material from the prospective study consisted of cDNA or gDNA derived from T cells, B-cell-depleted T cells, or PBMCs. A de-identified subject ID, COVID-19 status, age in years and sex were almost always included in the sample metadata. Deeply sampled blood TCRbeta repertoires from subjects exposed to, actively infected with, or recovered from COVID-19 were included in the dataset. The samples were drawn from two sources: the first 160 participants of the ongoing ImmuneRACE study, and fewer than 1,500 subjects contributed by 6 global collaborators. The repertoires were made available in a free public database intended to serve as a resource for research on the immune response to SARS-CoV-2. Beyond this particular receptor, the publication reports: The quantity of clinical and demographic metadata differed by source and by participant and was supplied without curation.

A remark on this clone: The clone's antigen remains unknown. Nothing much larger sits one base from this clone, and base qualities are not available.

Whole blood was collected in K2EDTA tubes by collaborating institutions according to the institutions' own protocols. For TCRbeta analysis, collaborators shipped samples as frozen whole blood, isolated PBMCs, or DNA extracted from either of those sample types. TCRbeta CDR3 regions were amplified from genomic DNA using the immunoSEQ Assay, a bias-controlled multiplex PCR. The paper's data handling went like this. The number of nucleated cells in each sample was estimated from the amplification of reference gene primers within the assay. To quantify the absolute abundance of each unique TCRbeta CDR3 rearrangement, sequence reads were collapsed and filtered. For each sample, productive Simpson clonality was calculated as the square root of Simpson's diversity index across productive rearrangements. What TCRdb holds here is the immuneACCESS table cut down to in-frame rearrangements. Part of the clones is not present; checked against another copy, under half of the missing clones reflect an unresolved V gene, and the others are unexplained. The V and J calls and clone size were taken over from that table, and D and trimming were inferred from the DNA. The sample table contains 360,000 or so clones; only one count was recorded for around 90% of them. 6.5% of the sample is held by the ten biggest clonotypes.

The TCR comes from a man aged 18 to 29 with active or convalescent COVID-19. The sequencing sample was made of peripheral blood.

The CDR3 protein: CASSGEAYETQYF. In nucleotide form, the sequence is TGTGCCAGCAGCGGGGAGGCCTACGAGACCCAGTACTTC. The chain is assembled from TRBV9 and TRBJ2-5; a tentative D call is TRBD2 (6 bases match). V drops 3 bases and J drops 5 bases, leaving 11 bases in between. Reading from cysteine to phenylalanine, the CDR3 counts 13 amino acids. The retained sequence is limited to the CDR3, 39 bases, with the frame set at the first base. In the germline V gene, CDR1 corresponds to SGDLS and CDR2 to YYNGEE.